The 21 T cell receptor beta chains listed next were all sequenced from one sample in a study of cytomegalovirus exposure and HLA in healthy donors. The primer mix had 60 Vbeta and 13 Jbeta primers. Clones were read by immunoSEQ multiplex PCR, and TCRdb kept only the in-frame ones, dropping some. This table holds 150,000 to 200,000 clones, around 80% found once. Sequencing input: PBMCs. All receptors come from a man aged 18 to 29 in good health and CMV-seropositive.

V is TRBV5-1 and J is TRBJ1-2; TRBD1 aligns across 11 bases. The CDR3 runs 14 residues. V shed 4 bases and J 8 bases; nucleotides not matched to a gene: 7. The germline V gene encodes CDR1 SGHRS and CDR2 YFSETQ. The chain's CDR3 is CASSAGQGARGYTF. Written as DNA, the CDR3 is TGCGCCAGCAGCGCCGGACAGGGGGCAAGGGGCTACACCTTC.

The rearrangement uses TRBV15 and TRBJ1-3; 7 bases are shared with TRBD1. From germline, CDR1 is LNHNV and CDR2 YYDKDF (reference sequence). The CDR3 consists of 15 residues. J lost 2 bases, V lost 4 bases, and 5 bases had no gene match. CDR3 sequence (DNA): TGTGCCACCAGCACTAGACAGGGCGCTGGAAACACCATATATTTT. It specifies CATSTRQGAGNTIYF. The full variable domain, in which reference TRBV15 and TRBJ1-3 provide the parts outside the CDR3, is DAMVIQNPRYQVTQFGKPVTLSCSQTLNHNVMYWYQQKSSQAPKLLFHYYDKDFNNEADTPDNFQSRRPNTSFCFLDIRSPGLGDTAMYLCATSTRQGAGNTIYFGEGSWLTVV.

The V and J genes are TRBV30 and TRBJ2-7; D may be TRBD1 (6 bases). The CDR3 consists of 13 residues. Looked up from germline, CDR1 is GTSNPN and CDR2 is SVGIG (reference sequence). Trimming stripped 2 bases from V and 4 bases from J, with 12 bases between. CDR3: CAWSSGRGYEQYF. CDR3 bases: TGTGCCTGGAGTAGCGGCAGGGGTTACGAGCAGTACTTC.

The rearrangement uses TRBV14 and TRBJ2-1, with 7 bases that match TRBD2. CDR1 and CDR2 from the germline V gene are SGHDN and FVKESK. This CDR3 spans 17 amino acids. J was trimmed by 5 bases and V by 4 bases; bases with no gene match: 14. The CDR3 protein is CASSRWAGRERDNEQFF. The CDR3 nucleotides read TGTGCCAGCAGCCGATGGGCTGGGCGGGAGAGGGACAATGAGCAGTTCTTC.

The V gene is TRBV25-1, the J gene TRBJ1-2, with D tentatively TRBD1 (5 bases). Trimming shortened V by 8 bases and J by 0 bases, and 19 bases separated the two germline ends. Germline loops: CDR1 MGHDK, CDR2 SYGVNS. This CDR3 spans 16 amino acids. DNA of the CDR3: TGTGCCAGCTCCATTGGAGGAGGGGCTGCTAACTATGGCTACACCTTC. It translates to CASSIGGGAANYGYTF.

The chain is built from TRBV9 and TRBJ2-1, with D perhaps TRBD2 (5 bases). Germline V lookup: CDR1 SGDLS, CDR2 YYNGEE. The CDR3 totals 15 residues. Trimming took 0 bases from V and 4 from J, leaving 11 bases between them. The CDR3 DNA reads TGTGCCAGCAGCGTAGAAGACGGCGGGTACAATGAGCAGTTCTTC. The encoded protein is CASSVEDGGYNEQFF.

V usage is TRBV10-3 and J usage is TRBJ1-3; tentative D call: TRBD1 (5 bases). From germline, CDR1 is ENHRY and CDR2 SYGVKD. The germline V and J ends were trimmed by 7 bases and 0 bases, with 22 bases remaining between them. The CDR3 is 18 amino acids. CDR3 DNA sequence: TGTGCCATCACCCAAACCCAATATACAGGCGCCTCTGGAAACACCATATATTTT. The encoded protein is CAITQTQYTGASGNTIYF.

The V gene is TRBV5-1, the J gene TRBJ2-2; D is ambiguous. V was cut by 0 bases and J by 7 bases, with 10 bases left in between. Germline V gives CDR1 SGHRS, CDR2 YFSETQ. The CDR3 totals 14 residues. The DNA of the CDR3 is TGCGCCAGCAGCTTGGGTGACTCCCGCGGGGAGCTGTTTTTT. This gives the protein CASSLGDSRGELFF.

This clone was detected a few times. The chain couples TRBV29-1 to TRBJ2-3; TRBD2 might be the D (6 bases). Germline V lookup: CDR1 SQVTM, CDR2 ANQGSEA. There are 16 residues in the CDR3. Trimming shortened V by 0 bases and J by 0 bases, and 13 bases separated the two germline ends. CDR3 DNA: TGCAGCGTTGAAGAACGGGACTCATCTAGCACAGATACGCAGTATTTT. Amino acids: CSVEERDSSSTDTQYF.

CDR3 amino acids: CASSVASTEPSGYTF. CDR3 DNA: TGTGCCAGCAGCGTAGCTTCCACAGAGCCGAGCGGCTACACCTTC. The chain joins TRBV9 to TRBJ1-2; no clear D. Germline loops: CDR1 SGDLS, CDR2 YYNGEE. Trimming took 0 bases from V and 8 from J, leaving 17 bases between them. This CDR3 region has 15 residues.

The V gene is TRBV27, the J gene TRBJ1-4, with 9 bases identical to TRBD1. The CDR3 spans 14 residues. Per germline, CDR1 MNHEY and CDR2 SMNVEV (reference sequence). V shed 6 bases and J 7 bases; nucleotides not matched to a gene: 6. The CDR3 region has the DNA TGTGCCAGCAGAACCACAGGGGGCAGTGAAAAACTGTTTTTT. Translation gives CASRTTGGSEKLFF.

The chain is built from TRBV5-5 and TRBJ2-3, with 8 nucleotides matching TRBD2. The J segment lost 3 bases and the V segment lost 2 bases, leaving 5 bases of the junction unmatched. CDR1 and CDR2 from the germline V gene are SGHKS and YYEKEE (reference sequence). This CDR3 has 15 residues. CDR3 protein: CASSFPAGGTDTQYF. CDR3 coding DNA: TGTGCCAGCAGCTTTCCGGCGGGAGGTACAGATACGCAGTATTTT.

This chain joins TRBV4-1 and TRBJ1-1, with D tentatively TRBD1 (5 bases). CDR1 is MGHRA, CDR2 YSYEKL, per germline. Deletions cut 3 bases from V and 0 bases from J, with 20 bases between. This CDR3 spans 18 amino acids. In nucleotides, the CDR3 is TGCGCCAGCAGCCACCAGGGCATAAGGGATTCTATGAACACTGAAGCTTTCTTT. This translates into CASSHQGIRDSMNTEAFF.

This clone was recorded once. This rearrangement joins TRBV28 to TRBJ2-1; 7 bases agree with TRBD1. Germline V gives CDR1 MDHEN, CDR2 SYDVKM. This CDR3 is built from 14 residues. J lost 6 bases, V lost 4 bases, and 6 bases had no gene match. CDR3 sequence (DNA): TGTGCCAGCAGTTCTATAGACAGGGCCAATGAGCAGTTCTTC. Translating it yields CASSSIDRANEQFF.

With respect to this clone: Other DNA sequences of this sample code for an identical CDR3. The V and J genes are TRBV28 and TRBJ1-5, with D hard to call. Trimming stripped 3 bases from V and 0 bases from J, with 6 bases between. The germline gives CDR1 MDHEN, CDR2 SYDVKM. This CDR3 is built from 14 residues. This chain's CDR3 is CASSFQISNQPQHF. CDR3 DNA: TGTGCCAGCAGTTTCCAGATTAGCAATCAGCCCCAGCATTTT.

The rearrangement uses TRBV6-1 and TRBJ1-6, with a weak D call TRBD1 (6 bases). From germline, CDR1 is MNHNS and CDR2 SASEGT. V shed 2 bases and J shed 10 bases, with 18 bases lying between them. CDR3 size: 16 residues. CDR3 nucleotide sequence: TGTGCCAGCAGTGAAAGTGTGGCAGGGGTAAGATCACCCCTCCACTTT. The encoded protein is CASSESVAGVRSPLHF.

Comments on this clone: A read error may produce the germline difference seen at one junction end. The chain has TRBV7-7 and TRBJ2-1; TRBD2 agrees at 7 bases. Looked up from germline, CDR1 is SSHAT and CDR2 is FNYEAQ (reference sequence). This CDR3 is 16 amino acids long. The CDR3 loop reads CASSYRRDYPYNEQFF. The CDR3 DNA follows: TGTGCTAGCAGCTACCGCCGGGACTACCCATACAATGAGCAGTTCTTC. Supplemented by reference TRBV7-7 and TRBJ2-1, the full variable domain reads GAGVSQSPRYKVTKRGQDVTLRCDPISSHATLYWYQQALGQGPEFLTYFNYEAQPDKSGLPSDRFSAERPEGSISTLTIQRTEQRDSAMYRCASSYRRDYPYNEQFFGPGTRLTVL.

The chain joins TRBV7-9 to TRBJ2-7; D perhaps matches TRBD1 (7 bases). Trimming removed 4 bases at V and 1 base at J, with 14 bases between. Germline values: CDR1 SEHNR, CDR2 FQNEAQ (reference sequence). This CDR3 region has 15 residues. The chain's CDR3 is CASSSGDSLSYEQYF. The CDR3 nucleotides are TGTGCCAGCAGCTCGGGGGACAGCCTATCCTACGAGCAGTACTTC.

This clone was observed once. The chain recombines TRBV28 with TRBJ1-2, with D perhaps matching TRBD1 (6 bases). This CDR3 is built from 18 residues. Germline CDR1 is MDHEN and CDR2 is SYDVKM. Trimming stripped 4 bases from V and 3 bases from J, with 24 bases between. The chain's CDR3 is CASSSSNTGLYWDYGYTF. The CDR3 bases are TGTGCCAGCAGTTCTTCTAACACAGGGCTCTATTGGGACTATGGCTACACCTTC.

The chain links TRBV6-5 to TRBJ2-2; D gene uncertain. In germline, CDR1 is MNHEY, CDR2 SVGAGI. The CDR3 is 14 residues long. Trimming shortened V by 8 bases and J by 4 bases, and 14 bases separated the two germline ends. The CDR3 spells CASRLRRPTGELFF. The CDR3 DNA reads as TGTGCCAGCCGATTGAGGCGGCCCACCGGGGAGCTGTTTTTT.

This clone has just a few counts. The V and J genes are TRBV4-2 and TRBJ2-1; TRBD2 agrees at 10 bases. In germline, CDR1 is LGHNA, CDR2 YNFKEQ. This CDR3 is built from 15 residues. V was pared by 1 base and J by 7 bases, with 4 bases of the junction left unmatched. The CDR3 spells CASSQASGRGNEQFF. The CDR3 coding sequence is TGTGCCAGCAGCCAAGCCAGCGGGAGGGGGAATGAGCAGTTCTTC.